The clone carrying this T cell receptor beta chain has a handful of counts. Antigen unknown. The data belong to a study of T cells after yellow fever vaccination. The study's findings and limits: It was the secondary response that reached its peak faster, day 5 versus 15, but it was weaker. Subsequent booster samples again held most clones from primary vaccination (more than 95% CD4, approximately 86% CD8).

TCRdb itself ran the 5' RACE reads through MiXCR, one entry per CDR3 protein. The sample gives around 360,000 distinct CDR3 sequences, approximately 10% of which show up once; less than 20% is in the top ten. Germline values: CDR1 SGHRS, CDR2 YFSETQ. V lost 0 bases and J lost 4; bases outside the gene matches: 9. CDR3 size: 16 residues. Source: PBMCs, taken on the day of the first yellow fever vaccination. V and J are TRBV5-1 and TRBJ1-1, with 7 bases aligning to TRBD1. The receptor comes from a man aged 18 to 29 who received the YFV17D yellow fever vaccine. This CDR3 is CASSLAPTGDGTEAFF. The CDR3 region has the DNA TGCGCCAGCAGCTTGGCCCCCACAGGGGACGGCACTGAAGCTTTCTTT.